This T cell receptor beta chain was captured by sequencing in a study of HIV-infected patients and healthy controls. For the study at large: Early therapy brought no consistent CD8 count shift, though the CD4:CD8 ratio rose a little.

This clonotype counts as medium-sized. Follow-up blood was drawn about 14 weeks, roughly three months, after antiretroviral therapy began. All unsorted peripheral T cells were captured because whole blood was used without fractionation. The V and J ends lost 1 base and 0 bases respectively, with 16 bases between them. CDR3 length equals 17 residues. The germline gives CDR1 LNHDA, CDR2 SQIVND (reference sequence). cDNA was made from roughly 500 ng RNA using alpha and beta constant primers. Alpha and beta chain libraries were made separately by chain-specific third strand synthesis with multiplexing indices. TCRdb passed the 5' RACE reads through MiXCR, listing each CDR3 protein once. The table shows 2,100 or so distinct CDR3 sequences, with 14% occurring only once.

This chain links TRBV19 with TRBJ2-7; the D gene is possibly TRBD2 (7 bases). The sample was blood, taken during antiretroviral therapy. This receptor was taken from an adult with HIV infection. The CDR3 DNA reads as TGTGCCAGTAGTATAGGCGGGGGCAGGCTGTACTCCTACGAGCAGTACTTC. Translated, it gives CASSIGGGRLYSYEQYF.